One sample yielded the 8 T cell receptor beta chains listed below, sequenced in a study of siplizumab effects on memory and regulatory T cells. The data were produced by immunoSEQ multiplex PCR, yet TCRdb's version contains in-frame clones alone and is incomplete. Of roughly 92,000 clones in the sample, about 95% were seen once. The sample consisted of non-Treg CD4+ T cells sorted from blood. The receptors originated from a human donor in good health.

This CDR3 reads CAWNQKGAGNTIYF. DNA of the CDR3: TGTGCCTGGAATCAGAAGGGGGCTGGAAACACCATATATTTT. The chain couples TRBV30 to TRBJ1-3; possible D gene TRBD1, 6 bases. CDR1 is GTSNPN, CDR2 SVGIG, per germline (reference sequence). Trimming stripped 4 bases from V and 2 bases from J, with 12 bases between. The CDR3 contains 14 residues.

This clone showed up just a few times. The rearrangement uses TRBV6-1 and TRBJ2-3, with D unresolved. The CDR3 totals 16 residues. V was trimmed by 2 bases and J by 0 bases, leaving 12 bases between them. The V gene's germline CDR1 is MNHNS and CDR2 SASEGT. CDR3 nucleotide sequence: TGTGCCAGCAGTGAATATGTAGCCCGTAGCACAGATACGCAGTATTTT. Translated: CASSEYVARSTDTQYF.

This chain connects TRBV6-5 to TRBJ2-5; possible D gene TRBD2, 6 bases. The CDR3 is 16 amino acids. Germline loops: CDR1 MNHEY, CDR2 SVGAGI. V gave up 0 bases and J gave up 1 base, with 12 bases separating them. The CDR3 sequence: CASSYSGGARQETQYF. As DNA, the CDR3 is TGTGCCAGCAGTTACTCTGGCGGGGCGCGCCAAGAGACCCAGTACTTC.

The rearrangement joins TRBV7-3 to TRBJ2-2; 7 nucleotides line up with TRBD2. The V and J ends lost 1 base and 6 bases, in that order; junction bases with no gene match: 5. CDR3 length equals 15 residues. Germline V CDR1 and CDR2: SGHTA, FQGTGA. The CDR3 DNA reads as TGTGCCAGCAGCTTAAGTTCGGGGAGGGCCGGGGAGCTGTTTTTT. Encoded protein: CASSLSSGRAGELFF.

The genes are TRBV15 and TRBJ1-5; 10 nucleotides match TRBD1. The CDR3 length is 14 residues. Trimming cost V 3 bases and J 6 bases; bases outside gene matches: 2. Germline assignment: CDR1 LNHNV and CDR2 YYDKDF (reference sequence). The CDR3 DNA follows: TGTGCCACCAGCAGTAGGACAGGGGGTCAGCCCCAGCATTTT. Its translation: CATSSRTGGQPQHF.

This clone was seen a single time. V and J are TRBV27 and TRBJ1-1, with TRBD1 as a possible D gene (5 bases). Trimming left V 3 bases short and J 0 bases short, with 23 bases between. Germline V gene sequence: CDR1 MNHEY, CDR2 SMNVEV (reference sequence). The CDR3 covers 19 residues. The chain's CDR3 is CASSFGGGRGRAMNTEAFF. DNA for the CDR3: TGTGCCAGCAGTTTCGGTGGAGGAAGGGGAAGAGCCATGAACACTGAAGCTTTCTTT.

V usage is TRBV14 and J usage is TRBJ1-4; TRBD1 is a possible D gene (5 bases). The length of the CDR3 is 15 residues. Looked up from germline, CDR1 is SGHDN and CDR2 is FVKESK. Deletions cut 4 bases from V and 4 bases from J, with 13 bases between. The CDR3 DNA reads TGTGCCAGCAGCCTCGCAAGGGGACGTAATGAAAAACTGTTTTTT. Protein: CASSLARGRNEKLFF.

This sequence joins TRBV2 and TRBJ1-1; D gene uncertain. Germline values: CDR1 SNHLY, CDR2 FYNNEI. The V and J ends lost 7 bases and 5 bases respectively, with 17 bases between them. This CDR3 is 14 amino acids long. Here the CDR3 DNA reads TGTGCCAGCACCTGGAGGGAGGCGGGTACTGAAGCTTTCTTT. As protein: CASTWREAGTEAFF.